Listed below are T cell receptor beta chains from one sample, sequenced in a study of shared clonotypes between healthy human individuals. Libraries were prepared by immunoSEQ multiplex PCR; TCRdb keeps only in-frame clonotypes and omits some of them. Among millions of clones listed, roughly 91% were seen once. Sequenced input: naive CD8+ T cells from PBMCs. These receptors originate from a man aged 18 to 29 in good health. Some clones in this sample may be carry-over from other donors' samples. The CDR3 runs from the conserved cysteine through the conserved F or W. D genes are given only for firm matches. The size entry is marked missing in some rows and otherwise reads once, few, many or a size class.

d_call	j_call	v_call	clone_size	cdr3_nt	cdr3_aa
.	TRBJ2-2	TRBV7-9	.	TGTGCCAGCAGCCCCCGGGCAGGAGCCAACACCGGGGAGCTGTTTTTT	CASSPRAGANTGELFF
.	TRBJ2-7	TRBV14	.	TGTGCCAGCAGCCAAGCCTCGGGACTTTCTTGGGAGCAGTACTTC	CASSQASGLSWEQYF
TRBD2	TRBJ2-1	TRBV13	.	TGTGCCAGCAGCTTCCTCCGGGCTAGCGGGGTCTATGAGCAGTTCTTC	CASSFLRASGVYEQFF
.	TRBJ2-5	TRBV7-9	.	TGTGCCAGCAGCTTAATCTCTGGCGAGACCCAGTACTTC	CASSLISGETQYF
.	TRBJ2-5	TRBV7-8	.	TGTGCCAGCAGTCGATGGAGGTCAGACGATGTTGGGTACTTC	CASSRWRSDDVGYF
.	TRBJ1-1	TRBV7-9	few	TGTGCCAGCAGCCCCATAACTCGGGGCACTGAAGCTTTCTTT	CASSPITRGTEAFF
.	TRBJ2-3	TRBV11-1	once	TGTGCCAGCAGCTTCTTCGCGTTCAGCACAGATACGCAGTATTTT	CASSFFAFSTDTQYF
TRBD1	TRBJ2-7	TRBV11-3	.	TGTGCCAGCTCTCCCTCCGGGACAGGGACCTACGAGCAGTACTTC	CASSPSGTGTYEQYF
.	TRBJ2-1	TRBV11-2	.	TGTGCCAGCAGCTTCCCGGGACCTAACAATGAGCAGTTCTTC	CASSFPGPNNEQFF
TRBD2	TRBJ2-1	TRBV9	.	TGTGCCAGCAGCGTGGTAGCGGGCCAGGGCAATGAGCAGTTCTTC	CASSVVAGQGNEQFF
.	TRBJ2-2	TRBV4-1	.	TGCGCCAGCAGCCACAGGTTTCCCTTCCTTAACACCGGGGAGCTGTTTTTT	CASSHRFPFLNTGELFF
.	TRBJ2-1	TRBV29-1	.	TGCAGCGTTGAAGACCCTCGGTACAATGAGCAGTTCTTC	CSVEDPRYNEQFF
.	TRBJ1-1	TRBV28	.	TGTGCCAGCAGGTTGGGGGGGTTTAACACTGAAGCTTTCTTT	CASRLGGFNTEAFF
.	TRBJ2-2	TRBV4-1	.	TGCGCCAGCAGCCAAGATCAGCGCCTAAACACCGGGGAGCTGTTTTTT	CASSQDQRLNTGELFF
.	TRBJ2-5	TRBV5-1	.	TGCGCCAGCAGCCCCTGGCCGGGCTCGCAAGAGACCCAGTACTTC	CASSPWPGSQETQYF
.	TRBJ2-5	TRBV7-9	.	TGTGCCAGCAGCCCCACGGGGGCGATGGAGACCCAGTACTTC	CASSPTGAMETQYF
TRBD1	TRBJ1-2	TRBV7-9	.	TGTGCCAGCAGTCAACTCCAGGGGGCGCATGGCTATGGCTACACCTTC	CASSQLQGAHGYGYTF
TRBD1	TRBJ2-7	TRBV6-6	.	TGTGCCAGCAGTTACGGCGGACAGGCCTACGAGCAGTACTTC	CASSYGGQAYEQYF
.	TRBJ2-4	TRBV7-9	.	TGTGCCAGCAGCCCAAGTCCGGGGCAGGGCATTCAGTACTTC	CASSPSPGQGIQYF
.	TRBJ2-7	TRBV2	few	TGTGCCAGCAGGGGAGGAAGGGCTCTTACGAACGAGCAGTACTTC	CASRGGRALTNEQYF
.	TRBJ2-7	TRBV11-2	.	TGTGCCAGCAGCTTAGGTCGGGTCTACGAGCAGTACTTC	CASSLGRVYEQYF
TRBD2	TRBJ2-7	TRBV9	.	TGTGCCAGCAGCGTTGACGGGACTAGCGGAAAATACGAGCAGTACTTC	CASSVDGTSGKYEQYF
.	TRBJ2-3	TRBV10-3	.	TGTGCCATCAGTGAGTCAGGGGACATAACAGATACGCAGTATTTT	CAISESGDITDTQYF
TRBD1	TRBJ1-2	TRBV10-3	.	TGTGCCACCCAATTGAGTGGGACGGGACAGCCTAGATCTGGCTACACCTTC	CATQLSGTGQPRSGYTF
.	TRBJ1-4	TRBV27	.	TGTGCCAGCTCCTTGTGGGGAAGTAATGAAAAACTGTTTTTT	CASSLWGSNEKLFF
.	TRBJ2-6	TRBV7-9	.	TGTGCCAGCAGCCATCAGAAATTCTCTGGGGCCAACGTCCTGACTTTC	CASSHQKFSGANVLTF
.	TRBJ2-2	TRBV27	.	TGTGCCAGCAGTTTATACGGGACGAACACCGGGGAGCTGTTTTTT	CASSLYGTNTGELFF
.	TRBJ2-1	TRBV9	.	TGTGCCAGCAGCGTAGGGGGTGGGCGAAGCCATGAGCAGTTCTTC	CASSVGGGRSHEQFF
TRBD2	TRBJ2-7	TRBV27	.	TGTGCCAGCAGCCAACCCAAGGGACTAGCGGACCCCTACGAGCAGTACTTC	CASSQPKGLADPYEQYF
.	TRBJ2-7	TRBV11-3	.	TGTGCCAGCTTCCCCCTGGCGGGAACCTACGAGCAGTACTTC	CASFPLAGTYEQYF
.	TRBJ2-3	TRBV9	.	TGTGCCAGCAGTCCGAATGCAGATACGCAGTATTTT	CASSPNADTQYF
.	TRBJ2-3	TRBV4-1	few	TGCGCCAGCAGCCCCCCCACAGATACGCAGTATTTT	CASSPPTDTQYF
.	TRBJ2-1	TRBV9	.	TGTGCCAGCAGGGGGGATAATGAGCAGTTCTTC	CASRGDNEQFF
.	TRBJ2-3	TRBV21-1	once	TGTGCCAGCAGCAAACAGAGGGTAGTCACAGATACGCAGTATTTT	CASSKQRVVTDTQYF
.	TRBJ1-1	TRBV19	.	TGTGCCAGTAGTTTCCAGGGGTTAGGGTACACTGAAGCTTTCTTT	CASSFQGLGYTEAFF
TRBD1	TRBJ2-7	TRBV28	.	TGTGCCAGCAGTTTCATCCAGGGGGAAGACGAGCAGTACTTC	CASSFIQGEDEQYF
TRBD2	TRBJ2-7	TRBV27	.	TGTGCCAGCAGTTTATCCTCGGGGGCTAGCGGGAGCTACGAGCAGTACTTC	CASSLSSGASGSYEQYF
.	TRBJ2-7	TRBV30	.	TGTGCCTGGAGAAGGGACGGAGAAGTCTACGAGCAGTACTTC	CAWRRDGEVYEQYF
.	TRBJ2-7	TRBV6-1	.	TGTGCCAGCAGTCGGGACTACGAGCAGTACTTC	CASSRDYEQYF
.	TRBJ2-7	TRBV13	.	TGTGCCAGCAGCTTACTAGCGTCCGAGCAGTACTTC	CASSLLASEQYF
TRBD1	TRBJ1-4	TRBV7-9	.	TGTGCCAGCAGCGCTGAGGACAGGGGAACTAATGAAAAACTGTTTTTT	CASSAEDRGTNEKLFF
.	TRBJ2-7	TRBV27	.	TGTGCCAGCAGTTCTAGAGTTACCTACGAGCAGTACTTC	CASSSRVTYEQYF
.	TRBJ2-1	TRBV7-9	.	TGTGCCAGCAGCTTAGAAACGGTTAGTGTCGATGAGCAGTTCTTC	CASSLETVSVDEQFF
TRBD1	TRBJ2-2	TRBV27	.	TGTGCCAGCAGCCCAGACAGGGGCCCCCAAAACACCGGGGAGCTGTTTTTT	CASSPDRGPQNTGELFF
.	TRBJ2-5	TRBV7-9	.	TGTGCCAGCAGCTCCGGACACGAACAAGAGACCCAGTACTTC	CASSSGHEQETQYF
.	TRBJ1-2	TRBV7-9	.	TGTGCCAGCAGCTTATCAAGGCAGGGAGGGTATGGCTACACCTTC	CASSLSRQGGYGYTF